This T cell receptor beta chain derives from a study of blood T cells in healthy people across ages. Study results and limitations: Higher diversity and more naive CD4+ cells were features of long-lived donors, compared to aged donors.

CDR3 length: 10 amino acids. CDR1 is DFQATT, CDR2 SNEGSKA, per germline (reference sequence). V was clipped by 5 bases and J by 8 bases, with 8 bases between them. As to this clonotype: The antigen remains unidentified.

A sample-barcoded 5' primer and a J-beta primer mix were used in a second PCR of about 7 to 12 cycles. TCRdb re-called the 5' RACE reads through MiXCR, storing one row per CDR3 protein. The sample holds around 400,000 distinct CDR3 sequences, about half seen once. The V call is TRBV20-1, the J call TRBJ2-3; D not certain. The sample taken for sequencing was blood. This clonotype originated in a man between 60 and 75 years old in good health. This CDR3 reads CSAVKATQYF. The CDR3 DNA reads TGCAGTGCTGTGAAAGCTACGCAGTATTTT.